Each of the 9 T cell receptor beta chains below was sequenced from the same sample in a study of cytomegalovirus exposure and HLA in healthy donors. TCRdb's copy holds only in-frame clones and misses some; the assay was immunoSEQ multiplex PCR. This sample has roughly 50,000 clones, with over 75% found just once. The sequencing input was PBMCs. The receptors come from a man aged 18 to 30 in good health and CMV-seronegative.

This chain joins TRBV25-1 and TRBJ2-7, with TRBD1 matching over 7 bases. Trimming removed 3 bases from V and 1 base from J; junction bases left unmatched: 3. The CDR3 length is 14 residues. Germline values: CDR1 MGHDK, CDR2 SYGVNS. The CDR3, as DNA: TGTGCCAGCAGTGAGCGACAGGGTTCCTACGAGCAGTACTTC. Protein sequence: CASSERQGSYEQYF.

The chain recombines TRBV5-1 with TRBJ2-7; TRBD1 aligns across 8 bases. This CDR3 is 17 amino acids long. V shed 0 bases, J shed 7 bases, and the junction held 15 bases outside the gene matches. Germline CDR1 reads SGHRS; CDR2 reads YFSETQ. CDR3 residues: CASSLDTGQGVVREQYF. CDR3 bases: TGCGCCAGCAGCTTGGACACAGGACAGGGCGTGGTTCGGGAGCAGTACTTC.

This clone was picked up a small number of times. The chain employs TRBV5-6 and TRBJ2-5, with D possibly being TRBD2 (6 bases). This CDR3 has 14 residues. Germline V gene sequence: CDR1 SGHDT, CDR2 YYEEEE. Trimming pared 3 bases from V and 1 base from J, leaving 10 bases between. The CDR3 loop is CASSSNSGQETQYF. In nucleotides, the CDR3 is TGTGCCAGCAGCTCGAATAGCGGCCAAGAGACCCAGTACTTC. The whole variable domain, filled in from reference TRBV5-6 and TRBJ2-5, reads DAGVTQSPTHLIKTRGQQVTLRCSPKSGHDTVSWYQQALGQGPQFIFQYYEEEERQRGNFPDRFSGHQFPNYSSELNVNALLLGDSALYLCASSSNSGQETQYFGPGTRLLVL.

The chain joins TRBV19 to TRBJ1-1; D unclear. The CDR3 has 13 residues. From germline, CDR1 is LNHDA and CDR2 SQIVND (reference sequence). V lost 1 base and J 6 bases, leaving 9 bases between the germline ends. CDR3 bases: TGTGCCAGTAGTATAGGAGGGAATTCTGAAGCTTTCTTT. Encoded protein: CASSIGGNSEAFF.

The chain carries TRBV28 and TRBJ1-5, with 11 bases lining up with TRBD1. The CDR3 totals 15 residues. Germline V gene sequence: CDR1 MDHEN, CDR2 SYDVKM. V lost 2 bases to trimming and J lost 6 bases; unmatched junction nucleotides: 3. The DNA for the CDR3 is TGTGCCAGCAGTTTAGGGACAGGGGGTAGTCAGCCCCAGCATTTT. Translating it yields CASSLGTGGSQPQHF.

J is TRBJ1-3 and V is TRBV7-9, with 9 positions matching TRBD1. V was pared by 3 bases and J by 0 bases, with 6 bases of the junction left unmatched. CDR1 and CDR2 (germline): SEHNR, FQNEAQ (reference sequence). There are 17 residues in the CDR3. The CDR3: CASSFFPGQGSGNTIYF. CDR3 coding DNA: TGTGCCAGCAGCTTTTTCCCGGGACAGGGCTCTGGAAACACCATATATTTT.

The V and J genes are TRBV6-1 and TRBJ2-2; D remains ambiguous. V was clipped by 8 bases and J by 3 bases, with 7 bases between them. The V gene's germline CDR1 is MNHNS and CDR2 SASEGT. The CDR3 is 12 amino acids. The CDR3 sequence is CASGHHTGELFF. The CDR3 nucleotides read TGTGCCAGCGGGCATCACACCGGGGAGCTGTTTTTT.

V and J are TRBV11-2 and TRBJ2-7; 10 bases match TRBD1. Germline CDR1 reads SGHAT; CDR2 reads FQNNGV. The CDR3 spans 14 residues. J was trimmed by 6 bases and V by 1 base; bases with no gene match: 3. CDR3 bases: TGTGCCAGCAGCTTAGTGGGACAGGGGACCGAGCAGTACTTC. Its translation: CASSLVGQGTEQYF. Full variable domain (outside the CDR3, taken from reference TRBV11-2 and TRBJ2-7): EAGVAQSPRYKIIEKRQSVAFWCNPISGHATLYWYQQILGQGPKLLIQFQNNGVVDDSQLPKDRFSAERLKGVDSTLKIQPAKLEDSAVYLCASSLVGQGTEQYFGPGTRLTVT.

V gene TRBV4-1 combines with J gene TRBJ2-7, with TRBD2 matching 11 bases. The germline gives CDR1 MGHRA, CDR2 YSYEKL. This CDR3 spans 18 amino acids. V lost 2 bases and J lost 2; bases outside the gene matches: 11. The CDR3 sequence: CASSQILLAGGEPYEQYF. DNA for the CDR3: TGCGCCAGCAGCCAAATACTCCTAGCGGGAGGAGAGCCCTACGAGCAGTACTTC.